What follows is one TCR beta chain and its context. Its antigen remains unknown. The data belong to a study of shared clonotypes between healthy human individuals. Whole-study results and caveats: Across a handful of donors, naive CD4 shared roughly 5%, naive CD8 3.5% to 4%, memory CD4 roughly 2.4%, memory CD8 more than 0.35%. The diversity represented, both genetic and in exposure history, was limited by few donors. In general, naive subsets displayed greater estimated richness than memory subsets did. Compared with clonotypes that all four donors shared, non-shared clonotypes had lower generation probabilities.

Method: immunoSEQ multiplex PCR; TCRdb's copy keeps in-frame clones and lacks some. The sample carries about 1 million clones, more than 60% recorded once. The TCR originated in a man aged 18 to 30 in good health. The sample comprised memory CD4+ T cells sorted from blood. The subset here: CD45RA-negative fraction.

CDR3 in amino acids: CASRGTSGYSNEQFF. The DNA of the CDR3 is TGTGCCAGTAGAGGGACTAGCGGGTACTCGAATGAGCAGTTCTTC. The chain is built from TRBV2 and TRBJ2-1; 12 bases are a match to TRBD2. The CDR3 extends over 15 amino acids. From germline, CDR1 is SNHLY and CDR2 FYNNEI. V shed 9 bases and J 7 bases; nucleotides not matched to a gene: 10.